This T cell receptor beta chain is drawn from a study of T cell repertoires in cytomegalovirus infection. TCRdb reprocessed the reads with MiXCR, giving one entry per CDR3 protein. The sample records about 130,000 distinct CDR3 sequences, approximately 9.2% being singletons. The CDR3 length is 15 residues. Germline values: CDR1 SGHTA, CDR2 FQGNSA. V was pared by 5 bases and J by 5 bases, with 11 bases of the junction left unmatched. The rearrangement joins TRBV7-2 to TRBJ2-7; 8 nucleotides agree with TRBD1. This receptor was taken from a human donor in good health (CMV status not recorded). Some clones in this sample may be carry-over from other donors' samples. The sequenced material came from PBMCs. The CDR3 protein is CASSRPGTGQNEQYF. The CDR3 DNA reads TGTGCCAGCAGCCGTCCCGGGACAGGCCAGAACGAGCAGTACTTC.